This is a list of T cell receptor beta chains from one sample in a study of CD8+CD57+ T cells in acquired aplastic anemia. TCRdb reprocessed the reads via MiXCR and lists one record per CDR3 protein. The sample yields 150,000 to 200,000 distinct CDR3 sequences, about 60% seen once. What was sequenced was sorted CD4+, CD8+, or CD8+CD57+ T cells (not recorded which) from PBMCs. The receptors stem from a human donor in good health. Both conserved end residues are part of each CDR3. Fields, in order: J gene, V gene, CDR3 protein.

>TRBJ2-5|TRBV20-1
CSVRGTGSWTQYF
>TRBJ1-1|TRBV12-3/TRBV12-4
CASSFVGGTGLNTEAFF
>TRBJ2-1|TRBV9
CASSPGLRSSYNEQFF
>TRBJ2-7|TRBV20-1
CSGRDPRTYEQYF
>TRBJ1-6|TRBV12-3/TRBV12-4
CASSFGVTPLHF
>TRBJ2-3|TRBV5-1
CASSLGDRGIDTQYF
>TRBJ1-6|TRBV7-6
CASTPGSGNSPLHF
>TRBJ2-3|TRBV15
CATIDRGNLHTDTQYF
>TRBJ1-1|TRBV11-2
CASSPQGRDTEAFF
>TRBJ1-6|TRBV11-3
CASSLVAGPNSPLHF
>TRBJ2-6|TRBV9
CASSHWGQQSSGANVLTF
>TRBJ2-5|TRBV4-3
CASSQDWSGQETQYF
>TRBJ2-5|TRBV2
CASSVKETQYF
>TRBJ2-5|TRBV5-6
CASSLSGGTQYF
>TRBJ2-2|TRBV19
CASSLQGAGELFF
>TRBJ2-7|TRBV7-6
CTSSLAHRDYERYF
>TRBJ2-1|TRBV14
CASDLSDRGLSTNEQFF
>TRBJ2-1|TRBV10-3
CAIRAGTDSYNEQFF
>TRBJ1-6|TRBV7-9
CASSLGQGFISPLHF
>TRBJ2-7|TRBV7-8
CASSLAGGQGANEQYF
>TRBJ2-7|TRBV24-1
CATSDSYRVPYEQYF
>TRBJ2-7|TRBV30
CAWSVKGDYEQYF
>TRBJ2-1|TRBV9
CASSVGGDEQFF
>TRBJ2-5|TRBV10-3
CAISESMGGPPGTQYF
>TRBJ2-7|TRBV20-1
CSAAVQEREQYF
>TRBJ1-1|TRBV28
CASSLWETNTEAFF
>TRBJ2-5|TRBV9
CASSAGTSYQETQYF
>TRBJ1-2|TRBV7-8
CASSLVGTNYGYTF
>TRBJ1-5|TRBV24-1
CATSAGTGYSNQPQHF
>TRBJ1-1|TRBV7-9
CASRLRNGGTEAFF
>TRBJ1-5|TRBV11-2
CASSFGTNQPQHF
>TRBJ2-1|TRBV20-1
CSAEGLAHHNEQFF
>TRBJ2-7|TRBV6-5
CASSYQETGFEQYF
>TRBJ2-1|TRBV6-4
CASSDSDGGEQFF
>TRBJ1-2|TRBV2
CASSGPGGYGYTF
>TRBJ2-7|TRBV7-8
CASSPSGLSTYEQYF
>TRBJ2-7|TRBV20-1
CSKWGSRDEQYF
>TRBJ2-7|TRBV20-1
CSASGLRDEQYF
>TRBJ1-1|TRBV25-1
CASSEGQGVYTEAFF
>TRBJ1-5|TRBV10-3
CASSYDRGNQPQHF
>TRBJ2-2|TRBV5-1
CASTLTPPTGELFF
>TRBJ2-5|TRBV2
CASSESLGTQYF
>TRBJ2-5|TRBV13
CASSLQGRAETQYF
>TRBJ2-7|TRBV10-2
CATRPLTGGQEQYF
>TRBJ2-7|TRBV9
CASSSSGGTGVEQYF
>TRBJ1-3|TRBV10-3
CAISESGAGNTIYF
>TRBJ1-2|TRBV7-9
CASSPPRGMGYGYTF
>TRBJ1-1|TRBV10-3
CAISYSIEGRGTEAFF
>TRBJ2-5|TRBV28
CASSLSGTLQETQYF
>TRBJ2-7|TRBV10-3
CAISLGGDTYEQYF
>TRBJ2-7|TRBV2
CASRGGGVLAVYEQYF
>TRBJ2-2|TRBV9
CASSGTRVLVTGELFF
>TRBJ2-3|TRBV7-9
CASRDSTDTQYF
>TRBJ2-1|TRBV5-5
CASSQGLAPHEQFF
>TRBJ2-2|TRBV20-1
CSARMPGFGELFF
>TRBJ1-2|TRBV7-8
CASSPEESSGKDTQYFGYTF
>TRBJ2-7|TRBV5-5
CASSPGGEQYF
>TRBJ2-3|TRBV7-9
CASSLAGAPDTQYF
>TRBJ1-1|TRBV9
CASRRQGGTEAFF